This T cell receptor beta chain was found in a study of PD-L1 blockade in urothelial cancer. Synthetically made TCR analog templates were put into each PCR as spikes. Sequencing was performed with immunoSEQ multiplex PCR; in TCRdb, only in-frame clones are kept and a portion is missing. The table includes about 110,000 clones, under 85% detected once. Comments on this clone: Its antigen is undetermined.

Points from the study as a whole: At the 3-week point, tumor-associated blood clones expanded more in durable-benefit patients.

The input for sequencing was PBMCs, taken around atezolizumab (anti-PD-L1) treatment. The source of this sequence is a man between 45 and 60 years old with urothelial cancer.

CDR3 sequence reads: CASSDRPIQGEFGEKLFF. Written as DNA, the CDR3 is TGTGCCAGCAGTGATAGGCCGATACAGGGGGAGTTCGGTGAAAAACTGTTTTTT. This chain joins TRBV28 and TRBJ1-4; 8 bases fit TRBD1. The CDR3 consists of 18 residues. Germline trimming cut 5 bases from V and 7 bases from J; bases unmatched to any gene: 18. Germline assignment: CDR1 MDHEN and CDR2 SYDVKM.